Sequencing of this T cell receptor beta chain was carried out in a study of blood T cell repertoires in COVID-19. Study at large: Some COVID-19 samples were acute and others convalescent; all came from the United States, Italy and Spain. T cells, B-cell-depleted T cells, or PBMCs provided the cDNA or gDNA that served as material.

Per the germline V gene, CDR1 is KGHSH and CDR2 is LQKENI. This CDR3 has 13 residues. The V end lost 4 bases, the J end lost 6 bases, and 13 bases lay between the germline ends. In the original analysis: Scientists estimated how many nucleated cells there were by amplifying reference gene primers. Produced via immunoSEQ multiplex PCR; TCRdb's table is partial and in-frame only. For V, J and clone size, that table is used; D and trimming come from the DNA. Among some 11,000 clones listed, over 75% were seen once. Sequencing was done on a sample of peripheral blood. V and J are TRBV18 and TRBJ2-7; no firm D call. The source is a man aged 70-80 years with active COVID-19. CDR3 loop: CASSLLPLFEQYF. In DNA form, the CDR3 reads TGTGCCAGCTCACTCCTGCCACTGTTCGAGCAGTACTTC.